This T cell receptor beta chain comes out of a study of blood T cell repertoires in COVID-19. Overall study context: COVID-19 samples from acute and convalescent phases originated in the United States, Italy and Spain. PBMCs, B-cell-depleted T cells, or T cells provided the cDNA or gDNA that made up the material.

CDR3 length: 14 residues. CDR1 and CDR2 from the germline V gene are LNHDA and SQIVND (reference sequence). V shed 3 bases and J shed 0 bases, with 8 bases lying between them. In the original workflow: Estimates of nucleated cell counts were drawn from the amplification of reference gene primers. TCRdb's table, derived via immunoSEQ multiplex PCR, lists solely in-frame clones and lacks some. The D gene and trimming were derived from the DNA, and the V and J assignments and clone size from that table. Among some 140,000 clones listed, approximately 82% were seen once. The chain joins TRBV19 to TRBJ1-2; weak D call: TRBD1 (5 bases). This TCR was recovered from a man between 60 and 70 years old who had recovered from COVID-19. The sequencing input was peripheral blood. The CDR3 spells CASSIDSSNYGYTF. The DNA of the CDR3 is TGTGCCAGTAGTATCGACAGTTCTAACTATGGCTACACCTTC.